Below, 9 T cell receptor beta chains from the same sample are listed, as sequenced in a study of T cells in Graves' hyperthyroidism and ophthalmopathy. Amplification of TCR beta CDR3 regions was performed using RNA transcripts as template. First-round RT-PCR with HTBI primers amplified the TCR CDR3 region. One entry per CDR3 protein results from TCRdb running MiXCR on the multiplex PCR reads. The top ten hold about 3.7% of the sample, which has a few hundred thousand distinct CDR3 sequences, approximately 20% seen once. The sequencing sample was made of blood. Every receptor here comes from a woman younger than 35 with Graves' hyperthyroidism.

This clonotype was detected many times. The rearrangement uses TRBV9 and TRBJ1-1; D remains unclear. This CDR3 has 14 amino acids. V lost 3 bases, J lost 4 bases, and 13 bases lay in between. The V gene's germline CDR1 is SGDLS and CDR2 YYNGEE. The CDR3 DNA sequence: TGTGCCAGCAGCGAGACAACTTTGGGCACTGAAGCTTTCTTT. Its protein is CASSETTLGTEAFF.

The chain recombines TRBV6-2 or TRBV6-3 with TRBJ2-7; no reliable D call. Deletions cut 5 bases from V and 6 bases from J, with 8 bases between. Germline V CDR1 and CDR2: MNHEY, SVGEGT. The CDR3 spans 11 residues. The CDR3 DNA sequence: TGTGCCAGCAGTACCGCGCGCGAGCAGTACTTC. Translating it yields CASSTAREQYF.

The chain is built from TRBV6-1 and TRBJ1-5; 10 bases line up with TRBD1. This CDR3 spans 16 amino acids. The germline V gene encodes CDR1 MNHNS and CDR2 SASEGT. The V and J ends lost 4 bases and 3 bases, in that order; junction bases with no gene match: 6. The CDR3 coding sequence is TGTGCCAGCAGTGGCCGGGACAGGGGTCTCAATCAGCCCCAGCATTTT. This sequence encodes CASSGRDRGLNQPQHF.

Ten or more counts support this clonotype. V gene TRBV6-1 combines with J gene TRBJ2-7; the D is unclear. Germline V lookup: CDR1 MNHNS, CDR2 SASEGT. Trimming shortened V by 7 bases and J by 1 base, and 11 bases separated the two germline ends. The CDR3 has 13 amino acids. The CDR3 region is CASNRGNSYEQYF. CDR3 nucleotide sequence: TGTGCCAGCAATAGAGGAAATTCCTACGAGCAGTACTTC.

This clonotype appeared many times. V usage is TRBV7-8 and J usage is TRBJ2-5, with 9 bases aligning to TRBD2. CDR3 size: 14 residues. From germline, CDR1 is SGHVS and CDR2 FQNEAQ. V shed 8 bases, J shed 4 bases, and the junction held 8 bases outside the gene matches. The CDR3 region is CASAGGGRGETQYF. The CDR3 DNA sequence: TGTGCCAGCGCTGGAGGCGGGAGGGGAGAGACCCAGTACTTC.

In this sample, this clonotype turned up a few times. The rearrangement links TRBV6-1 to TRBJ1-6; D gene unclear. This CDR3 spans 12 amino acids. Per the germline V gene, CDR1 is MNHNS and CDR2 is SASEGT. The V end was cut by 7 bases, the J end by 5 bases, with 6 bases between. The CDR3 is CASKENNSPLHF. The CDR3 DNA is TGTGCCAGCAAGGAGAATAATTCACCCCTCCACTTT.

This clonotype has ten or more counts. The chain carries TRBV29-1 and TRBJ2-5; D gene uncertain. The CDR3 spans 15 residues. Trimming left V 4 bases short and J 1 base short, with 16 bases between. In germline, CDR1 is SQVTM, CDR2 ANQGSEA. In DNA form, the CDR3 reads TGCAGCGTTGGATTCTCCATTGGATTCCAAGAGACCCAGTACTTC. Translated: CSVGFSIGFQETQYF.

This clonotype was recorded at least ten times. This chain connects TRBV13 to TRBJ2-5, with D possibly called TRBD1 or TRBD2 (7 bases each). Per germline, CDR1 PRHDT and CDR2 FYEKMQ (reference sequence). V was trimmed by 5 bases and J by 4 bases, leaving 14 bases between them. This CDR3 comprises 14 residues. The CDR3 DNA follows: TGTGCCAGCAGCGGGAGGGGGCATCGAGAGACCCAGTACTTC. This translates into CASSGRGHRETQYF.

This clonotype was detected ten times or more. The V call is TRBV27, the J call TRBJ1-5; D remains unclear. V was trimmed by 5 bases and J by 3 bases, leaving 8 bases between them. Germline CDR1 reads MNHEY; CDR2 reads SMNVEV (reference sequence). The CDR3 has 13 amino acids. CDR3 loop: CASSASTNQPQHF. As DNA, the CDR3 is TGTGCCAGCAGTGCGTCGACCAATCAGCCCCAGCATTTT.